This T cell receptor beta chain was identified in a study of blood T cell repertoires in COVID-19. Study-level information: PBMCs, B-cell-depleted T cells, or T cells were the source of the cDNA or gDNA that made up the material.

Germline assignment: CDR1 WSHSY and CDR2 SAAADI. The junction had 8 bases not matched to a gene; V was cut back by 8 bases and J by 4 bases. CDR3 length: 14 amino acids. Assignments of participants to cohorts depended upon their own reported clinical history. This clone was counted a single time. Clones were read by immunoSEQ multiplex PCR, and TCRdb kept only the in-frame ones, dropping some. Of roughly 190,000 clones in the sample, about 88% were seen once. This receptor was taken from a woman aged 18-29 years who had recovered from COVID-19. The specimen was PBMCs or T cells enriched from blood (not recorded which). The chain joins TRBV10-2 to TRBJ1-1; TRBD1 matches 9 bases. The CDR3 sequence: CASGPGQGITEAFF. Here the CDR3 DNA reads TGCGCCAGCGGCCCGGGACAGGGTATCACTGAAGCTTTCTTT.